Below are 4 T cell receptor beta chains sequenced from a single sample in a study of blood T cell repertoires in COVID-19. Sequencing was performed with immunoSEQ multiplex PCR; in TCRdb, only in-frame clones are kept and a portion is missing. The table shows around 45,000 clones, with roughly 90% occurring only once. The sequencing input was peripheral blood. All receptors derive from a man in his 60s with active COVID-19.

The gene calls are TRBV5-1 and TRBJ2-5, with TRBD1 identical over 9 bases. Trimming at V came to 3 bases and at J to 7 bases, leaving 7 bases not matched to a gene. Germline V gives CDR1 SGHRS, CDR2 YFSETQ. The CDR3 extends over 14 amino acids. The chain's CDR3 is CASSSTGGGGTQYF. The DNA of the CDR3 is TGCGCCAGCAGCTCTACAGGGGGCGGTGGGACCCAGTACTTC.

The chain joins TRBV5-1 to TRBJ2-7, with 9 bases matching TRBD1. Germline V gives CDR1 SGHRS, CDR2 YFSETQ. The CDR3 loop spans 16 amino acids. V lost 4 bases, J lost 6 bases, and 14 bases stayed unmatched. CDR3 coding DNA: TGCGCCAGCAGCAGCGACAGGGGGGCCAGGGGCGCCGAGCAGTACTTC. Translation gives CASSSDRGARGAEQYF.

This sequence joins TRBV18 and TRBJ2-7, with TRBD2 matching 10 bases. V lost 2 bases to trimming and J lost 5 bases; unmatched junction nucleotides: 9. The CDR3 has 16 residues. Germline lookup yields CDR1 KGHSH and CDR2 LQKENI. CDR3 bases: TGTGCCAGCTCACCAATAAGGACTAGCGGCCCAGACGAGCAGTACTTC. Amino acid sequence: CASSPIRTSGPDEQYF.

The chain recombines TRBV9 with TRBJ1-3; no clear D gene. Deletions cut 4 bases from V and 4 bases from J, with 18 bases between. Germline-derived CDR1 and CDR2 are SGDLS and YYNGEE. The CDR3 totals 16 residues. CDR3 nucleotide sequence: TGTGCCAGCAGCCAGAAGCGGGGTATGGACGGAAACACCATATATTTT. It is translated as CASSQKRGMDGNTIYF.